The source of this T cell receptor beta chain is a study of shared clonotypes between healthy human individuals. The overall study: CD4 naive cells filled three plates per donor, CD4 memory three, CD8 naive two and CD8 memory one. General study points: Researchers found naive subsets generally carried larger estimated richness than memory subsets.

The germline gives CDR1 KGHSH, CDR2 LQKENI. Trimming took off 5 bases at V and 4 bases at J, with 11 bases between the two ends. This CDR3 comprises 13 residues. Deep was the level used in running the assay. The table came from immunoSEQ multiplex PCR; TCRdb's copy has only in-frame clones and leaves some out. The sample records about a million clones, 70% to 85% being singletons. CD45RA+ naive and CD45RA-negative memory subsets were separated from CD4+ cells. A remark on this clone: Its antigen remains unidentified.

This chain joins TRBV18 and TRBJ1-1; maybe TRBD1 (5 bases). The source of this sequence is a young man in good health. Sequencing input: memory CD4+ T cells sorted from blood. Indicated subset: CD45RA-negative fraction. This chain's CDR3 is CASSSTGVTEAFF. CDR3 coding DNA: TGTGCCAGCTCAAGCACAGGAGTCACTGAAGCTTTCTTT.